These T cell receptor beta chains were read from a single sample in a study of OX40 agonist ivuxolimab in advanced cancers. Method: immunoSEQ multiplex PCR; TCRdb's copy keeps in-frame clones and lacks some. The sample has some 74,000 clones, over 75% seen once. Source: CD4+ or CD8+ T cells sorted from blood, taken in a trial of the OX40 agonist ivuxolimab. Source of these receptors: an adult with an advanced solid tumor such as melanoma, head and neck, liver or kidney cancer. Both conserved end residues are part of each CDR3. The order of the fields is D gene, J gene, clone size, V gene, CDR3 protein, CDR3 DNA. A D gene is named only where the DNA matches it firmly. A row's size may be missing; if present it is once, few, many or a size class.

.	TRBJ1-2	.	TRBV27	CASSFEAAYGYTF	TGTGCCAGCAGTTTTGAGGCAGCCTATGGCTACACCTTC
TRBD1	TRBJ2-7	.	TRBV19	CASSTRTGFYEQYF	TGTGCCAGTAGTACCCGGACAGGGTTCTACGAGCAGTACTTC
TRBD1	TRBJ1-1	.	TRBV19	CASRPGQGTANTEAFF	TGTGCCAGTAGACCCGGACAGGGGACTGCGAACACTGAAGCTTTCTTT
.	TRBJ1-2	.	TRBV29-1	CSVEKGQHYGYTF	TGCAGCGTTGAAAAAGGACAGCACTATGGCTACACCTTC
TRBD2	TRBJ2-2	once	TRBV7-9	CASSSRAGEGTGELFF	TGTGCCAGCAGCTCCAGGGCGGGAGAGGGAACCGGGGAGCTGTTTTTT
TRBD2	TRBJ2-2	few	TRBV2	CASGVGAGDTGELFF	TGTGCCAGCGGGGTGGGAGCGGGAGACACCGGGGAGCTGTTTTTT
.	TRBJ1-2	few	TRBV15	CATSSRTGTYGYTF	TGTGCCACCAGCAGCCGAACAGGGACTTATGGCTACACCTTC
.	TRBJ1-2	.	TRBV5-1	CASSPRGPGGYTF	TGCGCCAGCAGCCCCAGAGGTCCGGGTGGCTACACCTTC
TRBD1	TRBJ1-1	.	TRBV7-2	CASSVLPGGEAFF	TGTGCCAGCAGCGTACTCCCAGGGGGCGAGGCTTTCTTT
.	TRBJ2-4	.	TRBV7-2	CASSSRSGYYF	TGTGCCAGCAGCTCCCGGTCGGGGTATTACTTC
.	TRBJ1-1	once	TRBV4-2	CASSPKRDTEAFF	TGTGCCAGCAGCCCAAAGAGGGACACTGAAGCTTTCTTT
.	TRBJ2-3	.	TRBV6-1	CASSASFSTDTQYF	TGTGCCAGCAGTGCCAGTTTCTCGACAGATACGCAGTATTTT
TRBD1	TRBJ2-1	.	TRBV7-6	CASSFSAGTGGFEQFF	TGTGCCAGCAGCTTCTCCGCCGGGACAGGGGGTTTTGAGCAGTTCTTC
.	TRBJ1-1	.	TRBV6-1	CASTLPGPNTEAFF	TGTGCCAGCACCCTCCCCGGCCCGAACACTGAAGCTTTCTTT
.	TRBJ1-4	.	TRBV19	CASRSGTTNEKLFF	TGTGCCAGTAGATCAGGAACAACTAATGAAAAACTGTTTTTT
.	TRBJ2-7	once	TRBV6-1	CASSGLSAGEAYEQYF	TGTGCCAGCAGTGGCCTTAGTGCAGGGGAAGCCTACGAGCAGTACTTC
.	TRBJ2-4	once	TRBV18	CASRALSGPIQYF	TGTGCCAGCCGTGCCTTGAGTGGCCCCATTCAGTACTTC
.	TRBJ2-5	.	TRBV5-4	CASSSWSQETQYF	TGTGCCAGCAGCTCTTGGAGCCAAGAGACCCAGTACTTC
.	TRBJ2-1	.	TRBV27	CASNGLRYNEQFF	TGTGCCAGCAATGGCTTGCGGTACAATGAGCAGTTCTTC
.	TRBJ2-2	.	TRBV10-3	CAINDPPRGSGELFF	TGTGCCATCAACGACCCGCCTCGGGGGTCCGGGGAGCTGTTTTTT
.	TRBJ2-1	.	TRBV21-1	CASTTGSGRAGASYNEQFF	TGTGCCAGCACCACGGGTAGCGGGAGGGCGGGGGCTTCCTACAATGAGCAGTTCTTC
TRBD1	TRBJ2-5	.	TRBV30	CACPGQGRQETQYF	TGTGCCTGTCCGGGACAGGGGCGTCAAGAGACCCAGTACTTC
TRBD2	TRBJ2-7	.	TRBV2	CASSWTSGMSEQYF	TGTGCCAGCAGTTGGACTAGCGGGATGTCCGAGCAGTACTTC
.	TRBJ2-5	.	TRBV11-2	CASSLGLAETQYF	TGTGCCAGCAGCTTAGGCCTAGCGGAGACCCAGTACTTC
.	TRBJ1-5	.	TRBV2	CASRGEGNQPQHF	TGTGCCAGCAGGGGCGAGGGCAATCAGCCCCAGCATTTT
TRBD1	TRBJ2-1	.	TRBV19	CASSFLIRTGNYNEQFF	TGTGCCAGTAGTTTCCTCATCAGGACAGGAAACTACAATGAGCAGTTCTTC
.	TRBJ2-5	.	TRBV4-1	CASSQARAKIQETQYF	TGCGCCAGCAGCCAAGCCAGGGCAAAGATTCAAGAGACCCAGTACTTC
.	TRBJ1-2	.	TRBV7-9	CASSLTRGYTF	TGTGCCAGCAGCTTAACCCGTGGCTACACCTTC
TRBD2	TRBJ2-1	.	TRBV7-2	CASRPLAVSEQFF	TGTGCCAGCAGACCACTAGCGGTCAGCGAGCAGTTCTTC
.	TRBJ1-3	.	TRBV5-1	CASSLALDSGNTIYF	TGCGCCAGCAGCTTGGCCCTAGACTCTGGAAACACCATATATTTT
TRBD1	TRBJ1-1	.	TRBV2	CASSVAGQANTEAFF	TGTGCCAGCAGTGTCGCGGGACAGGCGAACACTGAAGCTTTCTTT
TRBD1	TRBJ1-4	.	TRBV11-2	CASSFGTGVSEKLFF	TGTGCCAGCAGCTTTGGGACAGGGGTCTCCGAAAAACTGTTTTTT
TRBD1	TRBJ1-5	.	TRBV6-6	CASRGQGASNQPQHF	TGTGCCAGCAGAGGACAGGGGGCTAGCAATCAGCCCCAGCATTTT
.	TRBJ1-4	.	TRBV25-1	CASSDVGATNEKLFF	TGTGCCAGCAGTGACGTGGGGGCAACTAATGAAAAACTGTTTTTT
.	TRBJ2-7	.	TRBV11-3	CAGEAAPGVAYEQYF	TGTGCGGGGGAGGCAGCTCCGGGAGTGGCCTACGAGCAGTACTTC
.	TRBJ2-4	.	TRBV6-1	CASSEIGIQYF	TGTGCCAGCAGTGAAATCGGCATTCAGTACTTC
.	TRBJ1-2	.	TRBV28	CASSYSEGHRFSTF	TGTGCCAGCAGCTACAGCGAGGGACACCGATTTTCCACCTTC